This T cell receptor (beta chain) appears in the sequencing data of a study of T cells in Graves' hyperthyroidism and ophthalmopathy. Findings and caveats of the study: Ophthalmopathy stood apart from stable hyperthyroidism in a 13 V-J model. Most thyroid-expanded clonotypes above 0.001 were also found in blood.

Researchers took RNA transcripts and amplified the TCR beta CDR3 regions from them. A set of HTBI primers served as the primers for a first-round RT-PCR of the TCR CDR3. A single record per CDR3 protein comes from TCRdb applying MiXCR to the multiplex PCR reads. The table lists approximately 400,000 distinct CDR3 sequences, roughly 19% of them singletons, with 3% to 4.5% in the top ten. This clonotype was detected ten times or more. Its antigen is unknown. Patients aged 18 to 65 had newly diagnosed hyperthyroidism lasting under 2 months. Each diagnosis drew on symptoms, thyroxine, TRAb, thyroid ultrasound and orbital computed tomography findings. The CDR3 spans 13 residues. The germline V gene has CDR1 MDHEN and CDR2 SYDVKM. Trimming took off 5 bases at V and 1 base at J, with 8 bases between the two ends.

The chain joins TRBV28 to TRBJ1-1; D is uncertain. Input material: blood. The receptor was derived from a woman between 18 and 29 years old with Graves' hyperthyroidism. CDR3 residues: CASSQAGNTEAFF. CDR3 nucleotides: TGTGCCAGCAGTCAAGCGGGGAACACTGAAGCTTTCTTT.